This T cell receptor (beta chain) comes out of a study of cytomegalovirus exposure and HLA in healthy donors. Across the study: A data release that came early held approximately 85 million unique TCRs from HLA-typed donors. Study-wide points: Near-uniform donor sequencing depth was presumed by presence/absence analyses.

The primer mix had 60 Vbeta and 13 Jbeta primers. Sequencing used immunoSEQ multiplex PCR; TCRdb keeps in-frame clones, though not all of them. The profile covers roughly 190,000 clones, with roughly 80% appearing a single time and roughly 1.6% taken by the ten largest. About this clone: The antigen remains unidentified.

The sequence came from a young woman in good health and CMV-seronegative. Sequences were obtained from PBMCs.

The CDR3 DNA is TGTGCCAGCAGTCCCCTAGCGGGAGATCAAGATACGCAGTATTTT. This encodes CASSPLAGDQDTQYF. The J gene is TRBJ2-3, the V gene TRBV2, with TRBD2 matching 10 bases. This CDR3 has 15 residues. V lost 5 bases, J lost 5 bases, and 7 bases stayed unmatched. From germline, CDR1 is SNHLY and CDR2 FYNNEI.